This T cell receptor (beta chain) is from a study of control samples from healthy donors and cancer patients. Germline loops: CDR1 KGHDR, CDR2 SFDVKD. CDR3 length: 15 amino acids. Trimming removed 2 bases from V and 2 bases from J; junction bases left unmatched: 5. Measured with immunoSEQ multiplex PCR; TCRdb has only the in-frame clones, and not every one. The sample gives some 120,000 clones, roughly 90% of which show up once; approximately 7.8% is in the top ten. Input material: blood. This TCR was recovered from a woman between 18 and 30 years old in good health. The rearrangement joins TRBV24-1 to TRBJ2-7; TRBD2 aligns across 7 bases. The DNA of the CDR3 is TGTGCCACCAGTGATTCAAGGACTAGAACCTACGAGCAGTACTTC. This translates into CATSDSRTRTYEQYF.